This T cell receptor beta chain was found in a study of blood T cell repertoires in COVID-19. Study background: T cells, B-cell-depleted T cells, or PBMCs provided the cDNA or gDNA that served as material.

The V gene lost 8 bases and the J gene lost 9 bases, with 22 bases spanning the gap. Germline lookup yields CDR1 MNHEY and CDR2 SVGAGI. The CDR3 consists of 14 residues. Methods used by the authors: Quantification of nucleated cells was approximated via reference gene primer amplification. The table came from immunoSEQ multiplex PCR; TCRdb's copy has only in-frame clones and leaves some out. V, J and clone size derive from that table, while D and trimming were established from the DNA sequence. Of 60,000 to 80,000 clones in the sample, 75% to 90% were seen once. The sequence was obtained from a man aged 50 or older with COVID-19, enrolled during active disease. The sequenced material came from peripheral blood. The chain carries TRBV6-5 and TRBJ2-5; D is possibly TRBD2 (7 bases). Written as DNA, the CDR3 is TGTGCCAGCGGGAGGGGGGGCCAACTGATGGCCCAGTACTTC. Its protein is CASGRGGQLMAQYF.